These T cell receptor beta chains were read from a single sample in a study of blood T cell repertoires in COVID-19. Sequencing used immunoSEQ multiplex PCR; TCRdb keeps in-frame clones, though not all of them. The sample holds a few hundred thousand clones; 80% to 95% are singletons and the top ten take under 3%. Sequenced input: peripheral blood. These TCRs come from a person under 30 with COVID-19, enrolled during active disease. Both conserved end residues are part of each CDR3. Clone size is not always given. Where it is, it says once, few, many or a class for expanded clones.

v_gene	j_gene	abundance	CDR3aa
TRBV3-1/TRBV3-2	TRBJ1-5	-	CASSRDRVFGQPQHF
TRBV11-2	TRBJ2-3	-	CASSRGTSGFTDTQYF
TRBV13	TRBJ2-2	-	CASSLVVTSGKTNTGELFF
TRBV19	TRBJ1-2	once	CASRGQGTDYGYTF
TRBV5-6	TRBJ1-5	-	CASSLARTRAQPQHF
TRBV2	TRBJ1-6	-	CASSESDPGGSPLHF
TRBV28	TRBJ1-4	-	CASKKRGALDEKLFF
TRBV18	TRBJ1-2	once	CASSPGSGTNYGYTF
TRBV28	TRBJ1-3	-	CASSDLLGNTIYF
TRBV28	TRBJ1-5	-	CASIPGDHSNQPQHF
TRBV6-2/TRBV6-3	TRBJ2-3	-	CASSLQDISTDTQYF
TRBV6-2/TRBV6-3	TRBJ2-7	-	CASSYWPYEQYF
TRBV6-6	TRBJ2-3	-	CASAAQGDTQYF
TRBV6-2/TRBV6-3	TRBJ2-2	-	CASSYSNLEPLARFF
TRBV29-1	TRBJ2-3	-	CSADRGASTDTQYF
TRBV4-1	TRBJ2-4	-	CASSGRLAGWDIQYF
TRBV28	TRBJ1-3	-	CASSLRGNTIYF
TRBV6-1	TRBJ1-6	few	CASSEPGQGIDVPSPLHF
TRBV28	TRBJ2-1	-	CASSFGDTSYNEQFF
TRBV3-1/TRBV3-2	TRBJ2-5	-	CASRLWETQYF
TRBV29-1	TRBJ1-4	-	CSAQADRAGEKLFF
TRBV6-5	TRBJ1-1	-	CASGALRTVSTEAFF
TRBV2	TRBJ2-1	-	CARTDRSGRSYNEQFF
TRBV27	TRBJ2-1	-	CASSYIGLAASSSYNEQFF
TRBV5-6	TRBJ2-3	-	CASSLSGFTDTQYF
TRBV24-1	TRBJ2-7	-	CATSGTGPVVCEQYF
TRBV19	TRBJ1-2	-	CASSIARESYGYTF
TRBV10-1	TRBJ2-2	-	CASRRTSGSLLNTGELFF
TRBV6-2/TRBV6-3	TRBJ2-5	once	CASSYDLQETQYF
TRBV13	TRBJ2-1	-	CASSLFSGSNNNEQFF
TRBV24-1	TRBJ1-5	once	CATSDFTGNQPQHF
TRBV19	TRBJ2-7	-	CASRSGRAAEQYF
TRBV20-1	TRBJ1-1	-	CSASDTRNTEAFF
TRBV5-4	TRBJ2-7	-	CASSFEAASSYEQYF
TRBV29-1	TRBJ2-5	-	CSVVRGGQETQYF
TRBV27	TRBJ1-1	-	CASSFAGGNTEAFF
TRBV3-1/TRBV3-2	TRBJ1-5	few	CASSSQAYNQPQHF
TRBV6-5	TRBJ1-4	once	CASSLSGGAEEKLFF
TRBV28	TRBJ1-4	-	CASSSPLEGANEKLFF
TRBV6-5	TRBJ2-7	-	CASRPGLSSYEQYF